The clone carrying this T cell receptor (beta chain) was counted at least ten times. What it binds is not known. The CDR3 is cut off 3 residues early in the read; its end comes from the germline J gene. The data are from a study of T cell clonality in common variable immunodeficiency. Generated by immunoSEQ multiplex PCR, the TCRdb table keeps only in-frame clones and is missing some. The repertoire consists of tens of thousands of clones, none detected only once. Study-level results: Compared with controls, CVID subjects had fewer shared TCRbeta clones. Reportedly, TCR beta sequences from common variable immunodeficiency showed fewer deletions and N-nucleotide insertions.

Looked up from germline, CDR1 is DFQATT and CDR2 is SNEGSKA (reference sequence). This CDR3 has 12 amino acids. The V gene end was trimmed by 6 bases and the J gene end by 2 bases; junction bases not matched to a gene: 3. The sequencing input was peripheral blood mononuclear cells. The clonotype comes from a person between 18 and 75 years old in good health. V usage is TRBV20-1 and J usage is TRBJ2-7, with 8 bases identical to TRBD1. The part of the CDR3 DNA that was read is TGCAGTGCGGACAGGGAGGCCTACGAG. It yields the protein CSADREAYE. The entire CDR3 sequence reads CSADREAYEQYF.